Each of the 17 T cell receptor beta chains below was sequenced from the same sample in a study of T-cell reconstitution after alpha-beta-depleted transplantation in children (TCRdb year 2016). Receptor libraries were prepared by PCR. TCRdb lists the instrument as Illumina HiSeq 2500. To normalize quantification of the TCRbeta repertoire, the TCR libraries were built with molecular barcoding that relied on unique molecular identifiers. TCRdb redid the processing of the public reads, applying fastp at Q25 and MiXCR, and retained in-frame beta chains. All rows with the same CDR3 protein become a single entry with the most common DNA and genes. The sample yields about 540,000 distinct CDR3 sequences; roughly 18% were counted once. The ten largest account for around 3.3% of the sample. Sequenced material: PBMCs from the stem cell graft donor, taken from the stem cell graft. These receptors were taken from a human donor who donated a stem cell graft to a child with acute lymphoblastic leukemia.

V is TRBV12-3 or TRBV12-4 and J is TRBJ2-7; 9 positions match TRBD1. This CDR3 contains 17 residues. V gave up 3 bases and J gave up 3 bases; unmatched junction bases: 12. CDR3 sequence reads: CASSFNIGQGMLYEQYF. The CDR3 DNA is TGTGCCAGCAGTTTTAATATAGGACAGGGGATGCTCTACGAGCAGTACTTC.

CDR3: CASSQEDYLGTGAEKANTGELFF. The CDR3 DNA reads TGTGCCAGCAGCCAAGAAGACTATCTTGGGACGGGGGCCGAGAAGGCGAACACCGGGGAGCTGTTTTTT. The chain links TRBV14 to TRBJ2-2; D may correspond to TRBD1 or TRBD2 (6 bases each). This CDR3 spans 23 amino acids. Trimming removed 0 bases from V and 0 bases from J, with 29 bases in between. Per the germline V gene, CDR1 is SGHDN and CDR2 is FVKESK.

V is TRBV7-9 and J is TRBJ1-1; no clear D gene. The CDR3 extends over 13 amino acids. CDR1 is SEHNR and CDR2 is FQNEAQ in the germline V gene (reference sequence). Trimming pared 1 base from V and 5 bases from J, leaving 8 bases between. CDR3 amino acids: CASSLVLVTEAFF. Written as DNA, the CDR3 is TGTGCCAGCAGCTTAGTTCTGGTGACTGAAGCTTTCTTT.

In this sample, this clonotype turned up a few times. The V and J genes are TRBV5-1 and TRBJ2-1; 9 bases line up with TRBD1. The junction had 16 bases not matched to a gene; V was cut back by 4 bases and J by 8 bases. CDR1 is SGHRS and CDR2 is YFSETQ in the germline V gene. This CDR3 has 17 residues. Here the CDR3 reads CASSRSIQGAQNHEQFF. CDR3 DNA: TGCGCCAGCAGCAGGTCTATACAGGGGGCGCAAAACCATGAGCAGTTCTTC.

The V and J genes are TRBV4-1 and TRBJ2-1; possibly TRBD1 for D (5 bases). Trimming cost V 5 bases and J 6 bases, with 11 bases left between them. Germline assignment: CDR1 MGHRA and CDR2 YSYEKL. This CDR3 region has 13 residues. The CDR3 is CASSGRQSNEQFF. CDR3 nucleotides: TGCGCCAGCAGCGGGCGACAGTCCAATGAGCAGTTCTTC.

The gene calls are TRBV2 and TRBJ2-6; D is ambiguous. The CDR3 spans 18 residues. Per germline, CDR1 SNHLY and CDR2 FYNNEI. V lost 7 bases, J lost 0 bases, and 19 bases lay in between. The CDR3 DNA is TGTGCCAGCAATGTCCAGGAGACTCTTCTCTCTGGGGCCAACGTCCTGACTTTC. Its translation: CASNVQETLLSGANVLTF. The full variable domain, rest sourced from reference TRBV2 and TRBJ2-6, is EPEVTQTPSHQVTQMGQEVILRCVPISNHLYFYWYRQILGQKVEFLVSFYNNEISEKSEIFDDQFSVERPDGSNFTLKIRSTKLEDSAMYFCASNVQETLLSGANVLTFGAGSRLTVL.

V is TRBV2 and J is TRBJ1-2; a possible D gene is TRBD1 (5 bases). The CDR3 contains 15 residues. The germline CDR1 and CDR2 sequences are SNHLY and FYNNEI. V was clipped by 5 bases and J by 4 bases, with 17 bases between them. CDR3 residues: CASSHIRDGLYGYTF. Here the CDR3 DNA reads TGTGCCAGCAGTCACATCCGGGACGGACTCTATGGCTACACCTTC.

This clonotype has only a few counts. The rearrangement joins TRBV5-1 to TRBJ2-5, with D maybe TRBD2 (5 bases). Trimming left V 1 base short and J 2 bases short, with 12 bases between. Germline values: CDR1 SGHRS, CDR2 YFSETQ. The CDR3 loop spans 15 amino acids. DNA of the CDR3: TGCGCCAGCAGCTTGTTCCCCGGGATACAAGAGACCCAGTACTTC. Residues: CASSLFPGIQETQYF.

This clonotype was seen more than once but under ten times. This chain links TRBV27 with TRBJ2-7; no firm D call. V lost 4 bases and J lost 3, with 7 bases in between. The germline V gene encodes CDR1 MNHEY and CDR2 SMNVEV (reference sequence). The CDR3 consists of 12 residues. The CDR3 coding sequence is TGTGCCAGCAGTTCGAAATTCTACGAGCAGTACTTC. Translating it yields CASSSKFYEQYF.

This clonotype was counted between two and nine times. The gene calls are TRBV12-3 or TRBV12-4 and TRBJ2-2, with 10 bases that match TRBD2. The CDR3 is made up of 15 amino acids. V was pared by 7 bases and J by 5 bases, with 7 bases of the junction left unmatched. The CDR3 DNA reads TGTGCCAGCACCCCGGGACTAGCGAGGACCGGGGAGCTGTTTTTT. Translated, it gives CASTPGLARTGELFF.

The gene calls are TRBV12-3 or TRBV12-4 and TRBJ2-2; 7 nucleotides align to TRBD1. The junction had 5 bases not matched to a gene; V was cut back by 6 bases and J by 4 bases. This CDR3 is 14 amino acids long. As DNA, the CDR3 is TGTGCCAGCAGCCTGACAGGGATCACCGGGGAGCTGTTTTTT. Translated, it gives CASSLTGITGELFF.

This clonotype was seen a few times. The CDR3 sequence is CSVIFRTVTRDYEQYF. DNA of the CDR3: TGCAGCGTCATATTTCGGACCGTCACCCGGGACTACGAGCAGTACTTC. The chain joins TRBV29-1 to TRBJ2-7, with D maybe TRBD2 (5 bases). CDR3 length: 16 amino acids. Germline loops: CDR1 SQVTM, CDR2 ANQGSEA. Deletions cut 6 bases from V and 3 bases from J, with 24 bases between.

This clonotype has only a few counts. The rearrangement uses TRBV9 and TRBJ2-7; 12 bases agree with TRBD2. The CDR3 has 17 amino acids. Germline loops: CDR1 SGDLS, CDR2 YYNGEE. The ends lost 0 bases at V and 0 bases at J; junction bases unmatched: 4. The CDR3 nucleotides are TGTGCCAGCAGCGTAGGGGCTAGCGGGAGGGCCTCCTACGAGCAGTACTTC. This encodes CASSVGASGRASYEQYF.

The V gene is TRBV11-1, the J gene TRBJ2-2; weak D call: TRBD2 (5 bases). Germline V lookup: CDR1 SGHAT, CDR2 FQDESV (reference sequence). V was clipped by 4 bases and J by 11 bases, with 17 bases between them. This CDR3 is 14 amino acids long. CDR3 coding DNA: TGTGCCAGCAGCTCATTAACGGACTCGTTAGAGCTGTTTTTT. Translation gives CASSSLTDSLELFF.

This clonotype was counted at least ten times. The V gene is TRBV15, the J gene TRBJ1-2, with a weak D call TRBD1 (5 bases). The CDR3 runs to 16 residues. Germline values: CDR1 LNHNV, CDR2 YYDKDF (reference sequence). The germline V and J ends were trimmed by 0 bases and 4 bases, with 15 bases remaining between them. CDR3 DNA: TGTGCCACCAGCAGAGACCTCCAGGACACCGGCTATGGCTACACCTTC. Amino acid sequence: CATSRDLQDTGYGYTF. The full variable domain, completed using reference TRBV15 and TRBJ1-2, is DAMVIQNPRYQVTQFGKPVTLSCSQTLNHNVMYWYQQKSSQAPKLLFHYYDKDFNNEADTPDNFQSRRPNTSFCFLDIRSPGLGDTAMYLCATSRDLQDTGYGYTFGSGTRLTVV.

In this sample, this clonotype turned up a few times. The V and J genes are TRBV7-8 and TRBJ1-5, with 11 positions matching TRBD1. V lost 1 base and J lost 5; bases outside the gene matches: 13. This CDR3 comprises 19 residues. Germline V gene data show CDR1 as SGHVS and CDR2 as FQNEAQ. CDR3 sequence: CASSLGVQRTGGMYQPQHF. The DNA for the CDR3 is TGTGCCAGCAGCTTAGGGGTTCAAAGGACAGGGGGCATGTATCAGCCCCAGCATTTT.

The CDR3 DNA reads as TGCCGAGTCGGTGAGCAGTTCTTC. This codes for CRVGEQFF. The rearrangement links TRBV20-1 to TRBJ2-1; D is uncertain. The CDR3 spans 8 residues. The germline V gene has CDR1 DFQATT and CDR2 SNEGSKA (reference sequence).